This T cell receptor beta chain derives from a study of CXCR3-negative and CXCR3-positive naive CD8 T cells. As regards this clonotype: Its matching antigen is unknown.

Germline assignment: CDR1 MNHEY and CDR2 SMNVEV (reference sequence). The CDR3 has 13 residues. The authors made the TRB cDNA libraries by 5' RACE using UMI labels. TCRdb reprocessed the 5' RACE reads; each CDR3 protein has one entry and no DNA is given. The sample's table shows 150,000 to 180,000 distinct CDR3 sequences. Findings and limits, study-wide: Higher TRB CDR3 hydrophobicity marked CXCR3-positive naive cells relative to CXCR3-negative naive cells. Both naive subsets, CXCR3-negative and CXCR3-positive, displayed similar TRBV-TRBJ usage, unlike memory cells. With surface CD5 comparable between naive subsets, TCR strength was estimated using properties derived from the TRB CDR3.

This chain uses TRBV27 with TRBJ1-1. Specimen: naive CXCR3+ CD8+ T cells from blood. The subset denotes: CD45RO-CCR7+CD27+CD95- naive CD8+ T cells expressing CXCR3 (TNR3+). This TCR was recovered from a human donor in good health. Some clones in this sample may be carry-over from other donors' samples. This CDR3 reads CASSSLTNTEAFF.